The clone carrying this T cell receptor beta chain was detected only a few times. Its specificity is not known. TCRdb called the 5' RACE reads again in MiXCR, with one record for every CDR3 protein. Altogether around 390,000 distinct CDR3 sequences are present, more than 15% being singletons, with the ten largest covering approximately 21%. After removal of 0 bases from V and 6 bases from J, the junction contained 8 bases not matched to a gene. There are 15 residues in the CDR3. Germline CDR1 DFQATT, CDR2 SNEGSKA (reference sequence). The sample comes from a study of T-cell memory formation after mild COVID-19. Study context: TCR clusters mostly belonged to single donors.

Study conclusions and caveats: The study found balanced CD4/CD8 in clones contracting day 15 to 85 and a CD4+ lean in later expanders. Cross-reactive memory apparently joined, as some responding clones appeared in pre-infection memory. Mainly in CM and EM were contracting CD4+ clones; CD8+ were in EMRA.

The sequenced material came from PBMCs or a T cell subset sorted from them (not recorded which). The receptor was isolated from a man aged 18 to 29 who had mild COVID-19 (a few samples of this study predate the infection). Cell type and time point are not known. The chain employs TRBV20-1 and TRBJ1-5, with TRBD1 matching over 7 bases. The CDR3 bases are TGCAGTGCTAGAGATCGGCGACAGGGTGGTCAGCCCCAGCATTTT. Translated, it gives CSARDRRQGGQPQHF.